The rows below give T cell receptor beta chains drawn from one sample of a study of blood T cell repertoires in COVID-19. The repertoire was sequenced with immunoSEQ multiplex PCR; TCRdb's copy has only in-frame clones and lacks some. The sample contains 130,000 or so clones, approximately 92% of which appear only once. Sequencing was done on a sample of peripheral blood. These receptors all stem from a man aged 65 to 85 with active or convalescent COVID-19. Each CDR3 is given with its conserved first and last residue. Fields, in order: clone size, V gene, D gene, J gene, CDR3 protein, CDR3 DNA. A D gene is named only where the DNA matches it firmly. Not all rows give a size; the values are once, few, many and, for expanded clones, a class.

clone_size: NA
v_call: TRBV24-1
d_call: NA
j_call: TRBJ2-2
cdr3_aa: CATSVSGRTNTGELFF
cdr3_nt: TGTGCCACCAGTGTATCGGGGAGGACGAACACCGGGGAGCTGTTTTTT

clone_size: once
v_call: TRBV6-5
d_call: TRBD2
j_call: TRBJ2-5
cdr3_aa: CASSGGRAQETQYF
cdr3_nt: TGTGCCAGCAGCGGCGGGAGGGCCCAAGAGACCCAGTACTTC

clone_size: NA
v_call: TRBV11-2
d_call: TRBD1
j_call: TRBJ2-1
cdr3_aa: CASSVFSGQGNEQFF
cdr3_nt: TGTGCCAGCAGCGTCTTTTCGGGACAGGGTAATGAGCAGTTCTTC

clone_size: NA
v_call: TRBV27
d_call: TRBD2
j_call: TRBJ2-1
cdr3_aa: CASSLRGLAGSQGQFF
cdr3_nt: TGTGCCAGCAGTTTAAGAGGTCTAGCGGGTTCCCAAGGGCAGTTCTTC

clone_size: NA
v_call: TRBV7-6
d_call: TRBD2
j_call: TRBJ2-5
cdr3_aa: CASSRGRQETQYF
cdr3_nt: TGTGCCAGCAGCCGCGGGAGACAAGAGACCCAGTACTTC

clone_size: few
v_call: TRBV10-3
d_call: NA
j_call: TRBJ2-5
cdr3_aa: CAISARGETQYF
cdr3_nt: TGTGCCATCAGTGCCCGGGGGGAGACCCAGTACTTC

clone_size: NA
v_call: TRBV6-5
d_call: TRBD1
j_call: TRBJ1-1
cdr3_aa: CASKGATEAFF
cdr3_nt: TGTGCCAGCAAGGGGGCCACTGAAGCTTTCTTT

clone_size: NA
v_call: TRBV19
d_call: NA
j_call: TRBJ2-2
cdr3_aa: CASSIEGKTGTSRTGELFF
cdr3_nt: TGTGCCAGTAGTATAGAGGGGAAAACCGGGACATCGAGGACCGGGGAGCTGTTTTTT

clone_size: NA
v_call: TRBV23-1
d_call: NA
j_call: TRBJ2-7
cdr3_aa: CASSQLPGLEYGYEQYF
cdr3_nt: TGCGCCAGCAGTCAATTGCCGGGGTTGGAATATGGTTACGAGCAGTACTTC

clone_size: NA
v_call: TRBV12-5
d_call: TRBD2
j_call: TRBJ2-1
cdr3_aa: CASGPPSGREQFF
cdr3_nt: TGTGCTAGTGGCCCGCCTAGCGGGAGGGAGCAGTTCTTC

clone_size: NA
v_call: TRBV18
d_call: NA
j_call: TRBJ2-5
cdr3_aa: CASSPRNPGAIGETQYF
cdr3_nt: TGTGCCAGCTCACCACGTAATCCCGGAGCGATCGGTGAGACCCAGTACTTC

clone_size: NA
v_call: TRBV7-9
d_call: TRBD2
j_call: TRBJ2-7
cdr3_aa: CASSSLAGSYEQYF
cdr3_nt: TGTGCCAGCAGCTCCTTAGCGGGATCCTACGAGCAGTACTTC

clone_size: NA
v_call: TRBV28
d_call: NA
j_call: TRBJ1-1
cdr3_aa: CASSLGGQAKAFF
cdr3_nt: TGTGCCAGCAGTCTGGGGGGTCAAGCAAAAGCTTTCTTT

clone_size: NA
v_call: TRBV29-1
d_call: TRBD2
j_call: TRBJ2-7
cdr3_aa: CSVARLAEAYEQYF
cdr3_nt: TGCAGCGTTGCCCGACTAGCGGAGGCCTACGAGCAGTACTTC

clone_size: NA
v_call: TRBV24-1
d_call: NA
j_call: TRBJ1-3
cdr3_aa: CATQSAGGNTIYF
cdr3_nt: TGTGCCACTCAATCCGCTGGCGGAAACACCATATATTTT

clone_size: once
v_call: TRBV6-1
d_call: NA
j_call: TRBJ2-5
cdr3_aa: CASSEAWAQETQYF
cdr3_nt: TGTGCCAGCAGTGAAGCTTGGGCCCAAGAGACCCAGTACTTC

clone_size: once
v_call: TRBV10-2
d_call: NA
j_call: TRBJ1-1
cdr3_aa: CASTGRENTEAFF
cdr3_nt: TGCGCCAGCACCGGACGGGAGAACACTGAAGCTTTCTTT

clone_size: NA
v_call: TRBV30
d_call: NA
j_call: TRBJ2-7
cdr3_aa: CAWVQGLSSYEQYF
cdr3_nt: TGTGCCTGGGTCCAGGGGCTTTCCTCCTACGAGCAGTACTTC

clone_size: once
v_call: TRBV18
d_call: TRBD1
j_call: TRBJ2-7
cdr3_aa: CASSPAGGVSVYEQYF
cdr3_nt: TGTGCCAGCTCACCAGCAGGGGGAGTAAGCGTTTACGAGCAGTACTTC

clone_size: once
v_call: TRBV28
d_call: TRBD1
j_call: TRBJ1-2
cdr3_aa: CASSLATSRQGAVGYTF
cdr3_nt: TGTGCCAGCAGTTTAGCAACCTCCCGACAGGGGGCCGTTGGCTACACCTTC

clone_size: few
v_call: TRBV5-1
d_call: NA
j_call: TRBJ2-1
cdr3_aa: CASTRDSTSGEQFF
cdr3_nt: TGCGCCAGCACCCGGGACTCCACTTCGGGTGAGCAGTTCTTC

clone_size: NA
v_call: TRBV9
d_call: NA
j_call: TRBJ1-2
cdr3_aa: CASSVGGSPTYGYTF
cdr3_nt: TGTGCCAGCAGCGTAGGAGGCTCCCCCACCTATGGCTACACCTTC

clone_size: NA
v_call: TRBV24-1
d_call: TRBD1
j_call: TRBJ2-2
cdr3_aa: CATADRGPDTGELFF
cdr3_nt: TGTGCCACCGCTGACAGGGGGCCGGATACCGGGGAGCTGTTTTTT

clone_size: NA
v_call: TRBV24-1
d_call: NA
j_call: TRBJ2-1
cdr3_aa: CATSDLQGFGQFF
cdr3_nt: TGTGCCACCAGTGATTTGCAGGGTTTTGGGCAGTTCTTC

clone_size: NA
v_call: TRBV6-5
d_call: TRBD2
j_call: TRBJ2-7
cdr3_aa: CASSRQERERYEQYF
cdr3_nt: TGTGCCAGCAGTCGACAAGAGCGGGAGCGTTACGAGCAGTACTTC

clone_size: NA
v_call: TRBV6-1
d_call: TRBD2
j_call: TRBJ2-3
cdr3_aa: CASSEVGGRGDTQYF
cdr3_nt: TGTGCCAGCAGTGAAGTGGGAGGGAGGGGTGATACGCAGTATTTT

clone_size: few
v_call: TRBV2
d_call: NA
j_call: TRBJ2-1
cdr3_aa: CASSRQRYNEQFF
cdr3_nt: TGTGCCAGCAGTCGCCAGCGATACAATGAGCAGTTCTTC

clone_size: NA
v_call: TRBV2
d_call: TRBD1
j_call: TRBJ1-2
cdr3_aa: CASKGQGAFPESDRNGYTF
cdr3_nt: TGTGCCAGCAAGGGGCAGGGGGCGTTTCCGGAGTCTGACCGTAATGGCTACACCTTC

clone_size: NA
v_call: TRBV27
d_call: TRBD1
j_call: TRBJ1-6
cdr3_aa: CASSRDRAMGSPLHF
cdr3_nt: TGTGCCAGCAGTCGGGACAGGGCGATGGGTTCACCCCTCCACTTT

clone_size: once
v_call: TRBV28
d_call: TRBD2
j_call: TRBJ2-5
cdr3_aa: CASSEAGGPQYF
cdr3_nt: TGTGCCAGCAGTGAAGCGGGGGGGCCCCAGTACTTC

clone_size: NA
v_call: TRBV11-3
d_call: NA
j_call: TRBJ2-1
cdr3_aa: CASSLATGYNEQFF
cdr3_nt: TGTGCCAGCAGCCTCGCGACAGGCTACAATGAGCAGTTCTTC

clone_size: NA
v_call: TRBV6-5
d_call: TRBD1
j_call: TRBJ2-2
cdr3_aa: CASSPGTVLRELFF
cdr3_nt: TGTGCCAGCAGTCCCGGGACAGTCTTACGGGAGCTGTTTTTT

clone_size: NA
v_call: TRBV5-1
d_call: TRBD1
j_call: TRBJ1-1
cdr3_aa: CASSLGAGGNTEAFF
cdr3_nt: TGCGCCAGCAGCTTGGGGGCAGGGGGCAACACTGAAGCTTTCTTT

clone_size: NA
v_call: TRBV7-9
d_call: TRBD1
j_call: TRBJ2-7
cdr3_aa: CASTLGQGAYEQYF
cdr3_nt: TGTGCCAGCACTCTGGGACAGGGGGCCTACGAGCAGTACTTC

clone_size: NA
v_call: TRBV18
d_call: NA
j_call: TRBJ1-1
cdr3_aa: CASSPVREALNTEAFF
cdr3_nt: TGTGCCAGCTCACCAGTTCGGGAAGCACTGAACACTGAAGCTTTCTTT

clone_size: NA
v_call: TRBV6-2/TRBV6-3
d_call: NA
j_call: TRBJ2-7
cdr3_aa: CASSYGGSVVDEQYF
cdr3_nt: TGTGCCAGCAGTTACGGGGGGTCGGTGGTCGACGAGCAGTACTTC

clone_size: NA
v_call: TRBV3-1/TRBV3-2
d_call: TRBD1
j_call: TRBJ1-3
cdr3_aa: CASSQGGQGSSGNTIYF
cdr3_nt: TGTGCCAGCAGCCAGGGGGGACAGGGATCCTCTGGAAACACCATATATTTT

clone_size: NA
v_call: TRBV27
d_call: TRBD1
j_call: TRBJ1-2
cdr3_aa: CASWREGQGYGYTF
cdr3_nt: TGTGCCAGCTGGCGGGAGGGACAGGGGTATGGCTACACCTTC

clone_size: once
v_call: TRBV27
d_call: TRBD1
j_call: TRBJ2-5
cdr3_aa: CASSFSVDRGETQYF
cdr3_nt: TGTGCCAGCAGTTTTTCTGTCGACAGGGGAGAGACCCAGTACTTC

clone_size: NA
v_call: TRBV9
d_call: NA
j_call: TRBJ1-3
cdr3_aa: CASSAQGSGNTIYF
cdr3_nt: TGTGCCAGCAGCGCTCAGGGTTCCGGAAACACCATATATTTT

clone_size: few
v_call: TRBV29-1
d_call: NA
j_call: TRBJ1-2
cdr3_aa: CSVLSLTGNTF
cdr3_nt: TGCAGCGTCCTTAGTTTAACAGGGAACACCTTC

clone_size: NA
v_call: TRBV9
d_call: NA
j_call: TRBJ1-2
cdr3_aa: CASSAQGLGGYTF
cdr3_nt: TGTGCCAGCAGCGCACAGGGACTAGGTGGCTACACCTTC

clone_size: NA
v_call: TRBV29-1
d_call: TRBD2
j_call: TRBJ2-6
cdr3_aa: CSVEGGSSGANVLTF
cdr3_nt: TGCAGCGTTGAGGGCGGGAGCTCTGGGGCCAACGTCCTGACTTTC

clone_size: NA
v_call: TRBV7-2
d_call: TRBD2
j_call: TRBJ2-2
cdr3_aa: CASSLALAGGPPTGELFF
cdr3_nt: TGTGCCAGCAGCTTAGCTCTAGCGGGAGGCCCCCCCACCGGGGAGCTGTTTTTT

clone_size: NA
v_call: TRBV29-1
d_call: NA
j_call: TRBJ2-1
cdr3_aa: CSGIRDNEQFF
cdr3_nt: TGCAGCGGGATCAGGGACAATGAGCAGTTCTTC

clone_size: few
v_call: TRBV6-2/TRBV6-3
d_call: TRBD1
j_call: TRBJ2-5
cdr3_aa: CASSSDREETQYF
cdr3_nt: TGTGCCAGCAGCTCGGACAGGGAAGAGACCCAGTACTTC

clone_size: NA
v_call: TRBV6-6
d_call: TRBD1
j_call: TRBJ1-2
cdr3_aa: CASSGTGSSSGYTF
cdr3_nt: TGTGCCAGCTCCGGGACAGGGTCTAGTAGTGGCTACACCTTC

clone_size: NA
v_call: TRBV18
d_call: TRBD2
j_call: TRBJ2-7
cdr3_aa: CASSPPSGSYEQYF
cdr3_nt: TGTGCCAGCTCACCTCCTAGCGGGTCCTACGAGCAGTACTTC

clone_size: NA
v_call: TRBV2
d_call: NA
j_call: TRBJ1-6
cdr3_aa: CASSDRGPYYNSPLHF
cdr3_nt: TGTGCCAGCAGTGATCGTGGGCCCTACTATAATTCACCCCTCCACTTT

clone_size: NA
v_call: TRBV21-1
d_call: NA
j_call: TRBJ2-7
cdr3_aa: CASSGGQALYEQYF
cdr3_nt: TGTGCCAGCAGCGGGGGACAGGCGCTCTACGAGCAGTACTTC

clone_size: NA
v_call: TRBV28
d_call: NA
j_call: TRBJ1-5
cdr3_aa: CASSLNRADSNQPQHF
cdr3_nt: TGTGCCAGCAGTTTGAACAGGGCCGATAGCAATCAGCCCCAGCATTTT

clone_size: NA
v_call: TRBV6-5
d_call: NA
j_call: TRBJ2-7
cdr3_aa: CASSYATGAYEQYF
cdr3_nt: TGTGCCAGCAGTTACGCGACAGGTGCCTACGAGCAGTACTTC

clone_size: NA
v_call: TRBV19
d_call: NA
j_call: TRBJ1-2
cdr3_aa: CASSIAGQGYGYTF
cdr3_nt: TGTGCCAGTAGTATAGCCGGGCAGGGCTATGGCTACACCTTC

clone_size: NA
v_call: TRBV12-3/TRBV12-4
d_call: TRBD1
j_call: TRBJ1-2
cdr3_aa: CASSLSQGDGYTF
cdr3_nt: TGTGCCAGCAGTTTAAGTCAGGGGGATGGCTACACCTTC

clone_size: NA
v_call: TRBV29-1
d_call: NA
j_call: TRBJ2-3
cdr3_aa: CSLRQDTDTQYF
cdr3_nt: TGCAGCTTAAGGCAGGACACAGATACGCAGTATTTT

clone_size: NA
v_call: TRBV7-6
d_call: TRBD2
j_call: TRBJ2-3
cdr3_aa: CASSLVPSGGRDTQYF
cdr3_nt: TGTGCCAGCAGCTTAGTTCCTAGCGGGGGCCGTGATACGCAGTATTTT

clone_size: NA
v_call: TRBV19
d_call: TRBD1
j_call: TRBJ2-7
cdr3_aa: CASKGTGGREQYF
cdr3_nt: TGTGCCAGTAAGGGGACAGGGGGGAGAGAGCAGTACTTC

clone_size: NA
v_call: TRBV27
d_call: NA
j_call: TRBJ2-1
cdr3_aa: CASSLSRDSLQFF
cdr3_nt: TGTGCCAGCAGTTTATCACGGGACTCCCTGCAGTTCTTC